The next 15 T cell receptor beta chains were all read from a single sample in a study of blood T cells in healthy people across ages. PCR was performed a second time for about 6 to 12 cycles using a sample-barcoded 5' primer and a J-beta primer mix. TCRdb recomputed calls from the 5' RACE reads with MiXCR, one row per CDR3 protein. Of about 730,000 distinct CDR3 sequences listed, more than 40% are singletons. What was sequenced was blood. The source is an older woman in good health.

This clonotype appeared once. The chain carries TRBV20-1 and TRBJ2-7; TRBD2 is a possible D gene (5 bases). The V gene's germline CDR1 is DFQATT and CDR2 SNEGSKA (reference sequence). Trimming left V 6 bases short and J 4 bases short, with 19 bases between. The CDR3 contains 14 residues. Here the CDR3 reads CSALRPATGYEQYF. The CDR3 DNA reads TGCAGTGCCCTCCGGCCGGCCACGGGGTACGAGCAGTACTTC.

This rearrangement joins TRBV30 to TRBJ1-2; 10 nucleotides line up with TRBD1. CDR3 size: 15 residues. J gave up 4 bases and V 3 bases, and 8 bases lay outside the gene matches. Germline assignment: CDR1 GTSNPN and CDR2 SVGIG (reference sequence). DNA of the CDR3: TGTGCCTGGAGGACAGGGGGCATCGTGTTCTATGGCTACACCTTC. The encoded protein is CAWRTGGIVFYGYTF.

V is TRBV10-3 and J is TRBJ2-7, with unresolved D. Germline-derived CDR1 and CDR2 are ENHRY and SYGVKD. Between the trimmed V and J ends, which lost 2 bases and 0 bases, there was a span of 11 bases. There are 15 residues in the CDR3. The CDR3 protein is CAISEQSGDSYEQYF. DNA for the CDR3: TGTGCCATCAGTGAGCAAAGTGGTGACTCCTACGAGCAGTACTTC.

The chain is built from TRBV3-1 and TRBJ2-1, with 12 bases lining up with TRBD2. The CDR3 length is 15 residues. The germline gives CDR1 LGHDT, CDR2 YNNKEL (reference sequence). The junction had 8 bases not matched to a gene; V was cut back by 5 bases and J by 9 bases. This CDR3 is CASSFLAGGPGEQFF. The CDR3, as DNA: TGTGCCAGCAGCTTTCTAGCGGGAGGGCCCGGTGAGCAGTTCTTC.

The chain couples TRBV20-1 to TRBJ2-1; either TRBD1 or TRBD2 may supply D (6 bases each). CDR3 length: 18 amino acids. Germline V gene sequence: CDR1 DFQATT, CDR2 SNEGSKA (reference sequence). V gave up 0 bases and J gave up 3 bases, with 21 bases separating them. The CDR3, as DNA: TGCAGTGCTAGAGATCCGCTCGGCGGGAAACAGGGCTACAATGAGCAGTTCTTC. Protein: CSARDPLGGKQGYNEQFF.

This chain connects TRBV20-1 to TRBJ2-1; 10 positions match TRBD1. CDR3 length: 16 residues. Germline loops: CDR1 DFQATT, CDR2 SNEGSKA (reference sequence). Unmatched junction bases numbered 8, after V lost 3 bases and J lost 3 bases. CDR3 amino acids: CSARVDRGQSYNEQFF. The CDR3 coding sequence is TGCAGTGCTAGGGTAGACAGGGGGCAAAGCTACAATGAGCAGTTCTTC.

At least ten counts were recorded for this clonotype. The V and J genes are TRBV29-1 and TRBJ2-6, with 7 bases aligning to TRBD2. CDR1 is SQVTM and CDR2 is ANQGSEA in the germline V gene. CDR3 length equals 15 residues. With V trimmed by 5 bases and J by 0 bases, 4 bases remained unmatched. The CDR3: CSVPGLLSGANVLTF. CDR3 nucleotides: TGCAGCGTTCCGGGACTACTCTCTGGGGCCAACGTCCTGACTTTC. Looking up the rest from reference TRBV29-1 and TRBJ2-6 gives the full variable domain: SAVISQKPSRDICQRGTSLTIQCQVDSQVTMMFWYRQQPGQSLTLIATANQGSEATYESGFVIDKFPISRPNLTFSTLTVSNMSPEDSSIYLCSVPGLLSGANVLTFGAGSRLTVL.

CDR3 residues: CASSAAGGGLSYGYTF. The DNA of the CDR3 is TGTGCCAGCAGTGCGGCCGGTGGGGGGCTGAGCTATGGCTACACCTTC. The chain links TRBV25-1 to TRBJ1-2; D perhaps matches TRBD1 (6 bases). From germline, CDR1 is MGHDK and CDR2 SYGVNS. CDR3 size: 16 residues. Trimming stripped 4 bases from V and 4 bases from J, with 19 bases between.

This chain joins TRBV5-1 and TRBJ2-3; D gene uncertain. Trimming removed 4 bases at V and 0 bases at J, with 12 bases between. CDR1 and CDR2 from the germline V gene are SGHRS and YFSETQ. This CDR3 has 15 residues. CDR3 coding DNA: TGCGCCAGCAGCCCGAGGACCCTAAGCACAGATACGCAGTATTTT. The encoded protein is CASSPRTLSTDTQYF.

This rearrangement joins TRBV7-7 to TRBJ2-5; D possibly corresponds to TRBD1 (5 bases). Trimming stripped 3 bases from V and 5 bases from J, with 16 bases between. CDR1 is SSHAT, CDR2 FNYEAQ, per germline (reference sequence). The CDR3 has 15 amino acids. The CDR3 sequence is CASSLDGSGWETQYF. The CDR3 region has the DNA TGTGCCAGCAGCTTGGACGGGTCAGGGTGGGAGACCCAGTACTTC.

This clonotype has ten or more counts. The chain employs TRBV4-3 and TRBJ2-1, with 10 positions matching TRBD2. V was pared by 1 base and J by 5 bases, with 2 bases of the junction left unmatched. CDR3 size: 15 residues. Per the germline V gene, CDR1 is LGHNA and CDR2 is YSLEER. CDR3 protein: CASSQGTSGHNEQFF. The CDR3 nucleotides read TGCGCCAGCAGCCAAGGGACTAGCGGTCACAATGAGCAGTTCTTC.

This clonotype has a count of ten or more. The chain couples TRBV20-1 to TRBJ1-1; 10 nucleotides agree with TRBD1. Germline V gives CDR1 DFQATT, CDR2 SNEGSKA (reference sequence). The CDR3 consists of 14 residues. Trimming cost V 8 bases and J 5 bases; bases outside gene matches: 11. CDR3 amino acids: CSPESGQGLTEAFF. The CDR3, as DNA: TGCAGTCCAGAGTCGGGACAGGGGTTGACTGAAGCTTTCTTT.

This clonotype showed up just a few times. This CDR3 reads CASSPRDGRNEQFF. The CDR3 DNA reads as TGTGCCAGCAGCCCCCGGGACGGCAGAAATGAGCAGTTCTTC. The chain employs TRBV3-1 and TRBJ2-1; D tentatively reads TRBD1 or TRBD2 (5 bases each). Trimming took 4 bases from V and 7 from J, leaving 14 bases between them. This CDR3 comprises 14 residues. Germline V CDR1 and CDR2: LGHDT, YNNKEL (reference sequence).

This clonotype was counted a few times. V is TRBV4-1 and J is TRBJ2-3, with unresolved D. CDR3 length: 17 residues. V was cut by 0 bases and J by 0 bases, with 13 bases left in between. Germline V gene lookup returns CDR1 MGHRA and CDR2 YSYEKL. CDR3 bases: TGCGCCAGCAGCCAAGATGCGGCAGTACTTAGCACAGATACGCAGTATTTT. It translates to CASSQDAAVLSTDTQYF.

This chain connects TRBV7-9 to TRBJ2-1; D is ambiguous. The V and J ends lost 5 bases and 4 bases respectively, with 12 bases between them. The CDR3 is made up of 14 amino acids. The germline gives CDR1 SEHNR, CDR2 FQNEAQ (reference sequence). DNA of the CDR3: TGTGCCAGCAGCGTAAGTAACCGGTACAATGAGCAGTTCTTC. Translated: CASSVSNRYNEQFF.